This TCR beta chain was sequenced for a study of OX40 agonist ivuxolimab in advanced cancers. Study at large: With a range of roughly 20 to 90, age averaged roughly 61 years, and approximately 83% were male.

Notes on this clone: Antigen: not known.

Study conclusions and caveats: Average numbers of expanded clones were greater in CD8+ T cells than in CD4+.

Profiling relied on immunoSEQ multiplex PCR, and the TCRdb table lists in-frame clones only, not all of them. Of about 93,000 clones listed, just over 90% are singletons. Trimming cost V 0 bases and J 3 bases, with 6 bases left between them. Germline CDR1 and CDR2: MNHEY and SMNVEV (reference sequence). The CDR3 contains 14 residues. Here the sequenced sample was CD4+ or CD8+ T cells sorted from blood, taken in a trial of the OX40 agonist ivuxolimab. The chain employs TRBV27 and TRBJ1-5, with unresolved D. The TCR sequence derives from an adult with an advanced solid tumor such as melanoma, head and neck, liver or kidney cancer. In nucleotides, the CDR3 is TGTGCCAGCAGTTTATCAGGGCTCAATCAGCCCCAGCATTTT. It encodes CASSLSGLNQPQHF.